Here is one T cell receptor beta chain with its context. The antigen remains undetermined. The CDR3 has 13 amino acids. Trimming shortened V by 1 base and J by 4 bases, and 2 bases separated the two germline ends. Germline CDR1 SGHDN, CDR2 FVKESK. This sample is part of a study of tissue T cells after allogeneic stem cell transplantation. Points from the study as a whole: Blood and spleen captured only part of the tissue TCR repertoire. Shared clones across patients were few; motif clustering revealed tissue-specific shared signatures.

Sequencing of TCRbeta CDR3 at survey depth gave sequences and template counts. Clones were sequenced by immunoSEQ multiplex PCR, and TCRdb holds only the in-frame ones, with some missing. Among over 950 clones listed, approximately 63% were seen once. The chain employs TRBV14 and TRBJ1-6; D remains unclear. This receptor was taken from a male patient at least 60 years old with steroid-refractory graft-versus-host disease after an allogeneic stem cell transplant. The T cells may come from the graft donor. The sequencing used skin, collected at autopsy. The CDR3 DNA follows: TGTGCCAGCAGCCAAGGTTATAATTCACCCCTCCACTTT. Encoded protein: CASSQGYNSPLHF.